This T cell receptor beta chain was found in a study of blood T cells in healthy people across ages. Study findings and constraints: The donors' CMV status was not determined, possibly confounding changes in expanded clonotypes. Long-lived donors carried more naive CD4+ cells and greater diversity than aged donors.

Trimming cost V 7 bases and J 7 bases, with 11 bases left between them. The CDR3 has 11 amino acids. As to this clonotype: Its antigen is not identified.

Sample-barcoded 5' priming and a J-beta primer mix drove a second PCR of about 6 to 12 cycles. TCRdb called the 5' RACE reads again in MiXCR, with one record for every CDR3 protein. The sample has approximately 900,000 distinct CDR3 sequences; almost 30% are singletons. This same sample was also part of a study on T cells of mothers and their children.

The chain combines TRBV12-3 or TRBV12-4 with TRBJ2-7; D assignment may be TRBD1 or TRBD2 (5 bases each). The sequence came from a woman aged 40 to 50 in good health. Sequences were obtained from blood. CDR3 coding DNA: TGTGCCAGCAAAAAGTGGGGGGAGCAGTACTTC. Translating gives CASKKWGEQYF.